The 7 T cell receptor beta chains reported below all come from one sample, sequenced in a study of blood T cell repertoires in COVID-19. TCRdb's copy holds only in-frame clones and misses some; the assay was immunoSEQ multiplex PCR. The sample comprises 90,000 to 150,000 clones, about three quarters of which are singletons, and around 0.9% rests with the top ten. Sequenced material: peripheral blood. The receptors here all came from a human donor with acute or convalescent COVID-19. The donor label of this sample is uncertain.

This chain joins TRBV2 and TRBJ2-3; no clear D gene. The CDR3 has 13 residues. CDR1 and CDR2 (germline): SNHLY, FYNNEI. Trimming stripped 7 bases from V and 0 bases from J, with 8 bases between. Here the CDR3 DNA reads TGTGCCAGCATCAGGCCAAGCACAGATACGCAGTATTTT. Protein: CASIRPSTDTQYF.

The J gene is TRBJ1-6, the V gene TRBV3-1 (or the pseudogene TRBV3-2); 7 bases agree with TRBD1. J gave up 7 bases and V 1 base, and 7 bases lay outside the gene matches. This CDR3 has 16 residues. The germline CDR1 and CDR2 sequences are LGHDT and YNNKEL (reference sequence). Here the CDR3 DNA reads TGTGCCAGCAGCCAAGGCCCGACAGGGTACAATTCACCCCTCCACTTT. Translating it yields CASSQGPTGYNSPLHF.

This clone was observed a few times. V and J are TRBV28 and TRBJ1-1, with 10 bases fitting TRBD1. The CDR3 has 14 amino acids. Germline CDR1 reads MDHEN; CDR2 reads SYDVKM. Trimming cost V 4 bases and J 6 bases; bases outside gene matches: 5. DNA of the CDR3: TGTGCCAGCAGTTCGACAGGGGGCGTCTCTGAAGCTTTCTTT. Its translation is CASSSTGGVSEAFF.

Points on this clone: A single base separates this from a much larger clone, so it may be a read error. Other DNA sequences in the same sample also yield this CDR3. The chain links TRBV14 to TRBJ1-1; D is unclear. Germline CDR1 SGHDN, CDR2 FVKESK. V lost 1 base, J lost 1 base, and 7 bases lay in between. The CDR3 runs to 14 residues. The CDR3 DNA reads as TGTGCCAGCAGCCAAGTAGGAGGGAACACTGAAGCTTTCTTT. This translates into CASSQVGGNTEAFF. The entire variable domain, with the rest obtained from reference TRBV14 and TRBJ1-1, is as follows: EAGVTQFPSHSVIEKGQTVTLRCDPISGHDNLYWYRRVMGKEIKFLLHFVKESKQDESGMPNNRFLAERTGGTYSTLKVQPAELEDSGVYFCASSQVGGNTEAFFGQGTRLTVV.

The chain carries TRBV3-1 (or the pseudogene TRBV3-2) and TRBJ2-7, with D unclear. This CDR3 comprises 12 residues. Trimming left V 1 base short and J 7 bases short, with 8 bases between. Germline CDR1 reads LGHDT; CDR2 reads YNNKEL (reference sequence). CDR3 protein: CASSQGTLEQYF. As DNA, the CDR3 is TGTGCCAGCAGCCAAGGCACTCTGGAGCAGTACTTC.

The chain uses TRBV10-3 and TRBJ2-1; 9 bases are a match to TRBD2. The germline V gene has CDR1 ENHRY and CDR2 SYGVKD. J was trimmed by 2 bases and V by 2 bases; bases with no gene match: 1. The CDR3 has 15 residues. The CDR3 spells CAISEGLATYNEQFF. The CDR3 region has the DNA TGTGCCATCAGTGAGGGACTAGCGACCTACAATGAGCAGTTCTTC.

CDR3 sequence: CAPSRQETSYNSPLHF. In DNA, the CDR3 is TGCGCCCCCAGCCGACAGGAGACCTCCTATAATTCACCCCTCCACTTT. The genes are TRBV4-1 and TRBJ1-6, with a possible D match to TRBD1 (6 bases). CDR1 and CDR2 from the germline V gene are MGHRA and YSYEKL. V lost 11 bases, J lost 0 bases, and 17 bases lay in between. The CDR3 is 16 amino acids.